This entry lists 9 T cell receptor beta chains sequenced from one sample in a study of graft-versus-host responses after intestinal transplantation. Their antigen targets remain unknown. Assay: immunoSEQ multiplex PCR; the TCRdb copy retains only in-frame clones and omits some. The table has about 73,000 clones, 85% to 90% seen once. The sequenced sample was unstimulated CD8+ T cells sorted from spleen or lymph node cells, obtained before transplant. The receptor set was obtained from a human donor who was the organ donor for an intestinal transplant.

The sample holds a few counts of this clone. The V call is TRBV28, the J call TRBJ1-5, with D tentatively TRBD1 (5 bases). The CDR3 covers 16 residues. Germline V gives CDR1 MDHEN, CDR2 SYDVKM. Trimming shortened V by 8 bases and J by 3 bases, and 20 bases separated the two germline ends. CDR3 sequence: CASSYLAGQANQPQHF. The DNA for the CDR3 is TGTGCCAGCTCTTACCTGGCGGGGCAGGCCAATCAGCCCCAGCATTTT.

V usage is TRBV6-1 and J usage is TRBJ1-2, with D hard to call. The germline gives CDR1 MNHNS, CDR2 SASEGT. The CDR3 has 16 amino acids. V lost 1 base, J lost 7 bases, and 19 bases lay in between. The DNA for the CDR3 is TGTGCCAGCAGTGAAGGATTGGAGGGAGGGATTGGTGGCTACACCTTC. Its translation is CASSEGLEGGIGGYTF.

This chain uses TRBV19 with TRBJ1-5; D is ambiguous. The CDR3 sequence is 13 residues long. V was trimmed by 3 bases and J by 0 bases, leaving 3 bases between them. Per germline, CDR1 LNHDA and CDR2 SQIVND (reference sequence). The CDR3 bases are TGTGCCAGTAGTATGAGTAGCAATCAGCCCCAGCATTTT. It codes for CASSMSSNQPQHF.

V usage is TRBV28 and J usage is TRBJ1-2; 7 bases are a match to TRBD1. CDR1 and CDR2 from the germline V gene are MDHEN and SYDVKM. The V gene end was trimmed by 6 bases and the J gene end by 7 bases; junction bases not matched to a gene: 11. The CDR3 length is 14 residues. CDR3 DNA sequence: TGTGCCAGCAGCGAACTCGGGACAGCGGGTGGCTACACCTTC. Protein sequence: CASSELGTAGGYTF.

This clone was picked up one time. This sequence joins TRBV2 and TRBJ1-2; D is unresolved. Germline CDR1 and CDR2: SNHLY and FYNNEI. This CDR3 region has 10 residues. Trimming shortened V by 6 bases and J by 14 bases, and 13 bases separated the two germline ends. The CDR3 loop is CASRNRRWTF. The CDR3 DNA is TGTGCCAGCAGAAACAGAAGGTGGACCTTC.

This clone was observed a single time. The chain uses TRBV28 and TRBJ2-1; 10 bases are a match to TRBD2. V dropped 1 base and J dropped 8; count of bases not matched to a gene: 5. The germline gives CDR1 MDHEN, CDR2 SYDVKM. This CDR3 is 15 amino acids long. CDR3 bases: TGTGCCAGCAGTTTATCAACTAGCGGGGTCTATGAGCAGTTCTTC. Amino acid sequence: CASSLSTSGVYEQFF.

V gene TRBV6-6 combines with J gene TRBJ2-1; 8 bases line up with TRBD1. V was pared by 8 bases and J by 10 bases, with 19 bases of the junction left unmatched. Germline lookup yields CDR1 MNHNY and CDR2 SVGAGI (reference sequence). The CDR3 is 16 residues long. The DNA for the CDR3 is TGTGCCAGCGTTGAACGCGCGGGCAGGGGGCGCCCAGAGCAGTTCTTC. Protein product: CASVERAGRGRPEQFF.

This chain links TRBV7-9 with TRBJ2-1, with 7 nucleotides matching TRBD2. J gave up 0 bases and V 5 bases, and 7 bases lay outside the gene matches. Germline CDR1 reads SEHNR; CDR2 reads FQNEAQ (reference sequence). The CDR3 totals 16 residues. The CDR3 DNA reads as TGTGCCAGCAGCCCGCAGCGGGGAAGCTCCTACAATGAGCAGTTCTTC. The encoded protein is CASSPQRGSSYNEQFF.

The genes are TRBV5-1 and TRBJ2-5; TRBD1 matches at 9 bases. The trim removed 0 bases at V and 0 bases at J, leaving 6 bases unmatched. The germline CDR1 and CDR2 sequences are SGHRS and YFSETQ. The CDR3 spans 17 residues. This CDR3 reads CASSLDLRTGDQETQYF. CDR3 bases: TGCGCCAGCAGCTTGGACCTCAGGACAGGGGACCAAGAGACCCAGTACTTC.